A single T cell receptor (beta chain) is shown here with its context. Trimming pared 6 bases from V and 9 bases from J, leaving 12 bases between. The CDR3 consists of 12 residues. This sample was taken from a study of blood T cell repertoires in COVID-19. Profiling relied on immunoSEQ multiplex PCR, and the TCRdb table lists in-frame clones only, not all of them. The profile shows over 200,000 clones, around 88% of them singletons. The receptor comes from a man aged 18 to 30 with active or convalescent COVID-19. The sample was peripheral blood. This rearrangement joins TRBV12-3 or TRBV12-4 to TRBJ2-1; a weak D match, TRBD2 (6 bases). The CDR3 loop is CASRKTSAEQFF. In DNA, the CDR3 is TGTGCCAGCAGGAAGACTAGTGCTGAGCAGTTCTTC.